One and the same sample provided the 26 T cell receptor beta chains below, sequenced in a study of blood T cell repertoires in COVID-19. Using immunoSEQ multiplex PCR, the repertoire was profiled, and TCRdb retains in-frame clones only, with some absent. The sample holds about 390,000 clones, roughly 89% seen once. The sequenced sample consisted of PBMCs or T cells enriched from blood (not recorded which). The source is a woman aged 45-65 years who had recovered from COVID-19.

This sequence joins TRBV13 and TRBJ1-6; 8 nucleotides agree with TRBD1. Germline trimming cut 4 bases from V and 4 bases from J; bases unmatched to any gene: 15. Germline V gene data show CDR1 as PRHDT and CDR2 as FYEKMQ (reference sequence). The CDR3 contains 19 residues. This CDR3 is CASSSIGQGDWSYNSPLHF. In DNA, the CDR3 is TGTGCCAGCAGCTCGATTGGACAGGGTGATTGGTCTTATAATTCACCCCTCCACTTT.

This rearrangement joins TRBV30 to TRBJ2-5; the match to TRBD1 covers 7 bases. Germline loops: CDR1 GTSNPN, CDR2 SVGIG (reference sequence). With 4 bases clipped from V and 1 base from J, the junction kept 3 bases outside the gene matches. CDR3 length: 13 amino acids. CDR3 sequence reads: CAWNTGAQETQYF. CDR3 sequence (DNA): TGTGCCTGGAATACAGGGGCCCAAGAGACCCAGTACTTC.

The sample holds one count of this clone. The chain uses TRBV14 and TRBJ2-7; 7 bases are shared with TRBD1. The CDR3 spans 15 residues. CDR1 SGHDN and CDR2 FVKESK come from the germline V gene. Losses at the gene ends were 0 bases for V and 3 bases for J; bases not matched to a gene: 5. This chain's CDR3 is CASSQDTTGIYEQYF. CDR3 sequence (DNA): TGTGCCAGCAGCCAAGATACGACAGGGATCTACGAGCAGTACTTC.

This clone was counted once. The CDR3 sequence is CASAGQGEYEQFF. For the CDR3, the DNA is TGTGCCAGCGCGGGACAGGGGGAGTATGAGCAGTTCTTC. The genes are TRBV18 and TRBJ2-1; 11 bases line up with TRBD1. The trim removed 8 bases at V and 8 bases at J, leaving 5 bases unmatched. This CDR3 has 13 amino acids. The V gene's germline CDR1 is KGHSH and CDR2 LQKENI. Based on the CDR3 plus reference TRBV18 and TRBJ2-1, the full variable domain is NAGVMQNPRHLVRRRGQEARLRCSPMKGHSHVYWYRQLPEEGLKFMVYLQKENIIDESGMPKERFSAEFPKEGPSILRIQQVVRGDSAAYFCASAGQGEYEQFFGPGTRLTVL.

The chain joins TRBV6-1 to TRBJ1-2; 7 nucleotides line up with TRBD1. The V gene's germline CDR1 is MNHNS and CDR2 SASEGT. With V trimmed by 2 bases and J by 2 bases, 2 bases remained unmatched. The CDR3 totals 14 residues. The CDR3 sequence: CASSELTGNYGYTF. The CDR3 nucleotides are TGTGCCAGCAGTGAACTGACAGGGAACTATGGCTACACCTTC.

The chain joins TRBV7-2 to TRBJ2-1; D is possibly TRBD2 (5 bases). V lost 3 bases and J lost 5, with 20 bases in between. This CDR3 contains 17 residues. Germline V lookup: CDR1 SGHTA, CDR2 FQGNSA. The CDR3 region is CASSLSGFGRANNEQFF. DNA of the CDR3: TGTGCCAGCAGCTTGTCCGGGTTTGGGAGAGCCAACAATGAGCAGTTCTTC.

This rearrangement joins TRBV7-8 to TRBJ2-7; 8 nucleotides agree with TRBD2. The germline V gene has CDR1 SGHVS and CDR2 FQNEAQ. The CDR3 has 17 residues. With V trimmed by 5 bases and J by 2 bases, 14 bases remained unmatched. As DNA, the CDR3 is TGTGCCAGCAGCCCCAGAACGGGGGGGGCGGGAACCTACGAGCAGTACTTC. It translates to CASSPRTGGAGTYEQYF. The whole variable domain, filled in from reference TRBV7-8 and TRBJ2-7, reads GAGVSQSPRYKVAKRGQDVALRCDPISGHVSLFWYQQALGQGPEFLTYFQNEAQLDKSGLPSDRFFAERPEGSVSTLKIQRTQQEDSAVYLCASSPRTGGAGTYEQYFGPGTRLTVT.

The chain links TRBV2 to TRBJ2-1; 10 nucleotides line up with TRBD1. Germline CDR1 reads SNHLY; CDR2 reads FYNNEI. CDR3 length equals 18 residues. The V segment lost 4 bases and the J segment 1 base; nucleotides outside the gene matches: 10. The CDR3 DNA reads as TGTGCCAGCAGTGTACCCCGGACAGGGGGGCGATCCTACAATGAGCAGTTCTTC. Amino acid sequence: CASSVPRTGGRSYNEQFF.

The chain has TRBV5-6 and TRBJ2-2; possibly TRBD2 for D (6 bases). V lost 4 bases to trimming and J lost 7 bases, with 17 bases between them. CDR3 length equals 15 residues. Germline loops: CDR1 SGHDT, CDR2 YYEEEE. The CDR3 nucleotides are TGTGCCAGCAGCCCGGAGGGTGGGGATAGCGGGGAGCTGTTTTTT. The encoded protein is CASSPEGGDSGELFF.

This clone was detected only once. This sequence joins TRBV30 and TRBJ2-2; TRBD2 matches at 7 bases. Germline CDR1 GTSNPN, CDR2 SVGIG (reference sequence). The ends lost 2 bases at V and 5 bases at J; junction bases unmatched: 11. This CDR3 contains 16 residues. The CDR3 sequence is CAWSLLRGLGTGELFF. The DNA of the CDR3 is TGTGCCTGGAGTCTTTTGCGGGGGTTGGGTACCGGGGAGCTGTTTTTT. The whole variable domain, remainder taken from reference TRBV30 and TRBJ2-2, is SQTIHQWPATLVQPVGSPLSLECTVEGTSNPNLYWYRQAAGRGLQLLFYSVGIGQISSEVPQNLSASRPQDRQFILSSKKLLLSDSGFYLCAWSLLRGLGTGELFFGEGSRLTVL.

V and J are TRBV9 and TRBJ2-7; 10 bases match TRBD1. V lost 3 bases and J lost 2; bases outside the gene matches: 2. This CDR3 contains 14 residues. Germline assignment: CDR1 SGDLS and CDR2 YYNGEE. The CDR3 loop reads CASSDGTGAYEQYF. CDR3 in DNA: TGTGCCAGCAGCGACGGGACAGGGGCCTACGAGCAGTACTTC.

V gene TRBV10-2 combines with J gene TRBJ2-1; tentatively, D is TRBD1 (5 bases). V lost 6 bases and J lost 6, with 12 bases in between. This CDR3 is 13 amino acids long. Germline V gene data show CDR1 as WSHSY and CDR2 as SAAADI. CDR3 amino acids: CASSQGQANEQFF. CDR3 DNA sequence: TGCGCCAGCAGCCAGGGCCAAGCCAATGAGCAGTTCTTC.

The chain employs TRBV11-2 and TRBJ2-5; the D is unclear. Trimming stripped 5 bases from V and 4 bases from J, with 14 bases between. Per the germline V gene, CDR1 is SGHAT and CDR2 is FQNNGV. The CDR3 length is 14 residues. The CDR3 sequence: CASSAASTGETQYF. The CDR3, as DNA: TGTGCCAGCAGCGCCGCGTCGACGGGAGAGACCCAGTACTTC.

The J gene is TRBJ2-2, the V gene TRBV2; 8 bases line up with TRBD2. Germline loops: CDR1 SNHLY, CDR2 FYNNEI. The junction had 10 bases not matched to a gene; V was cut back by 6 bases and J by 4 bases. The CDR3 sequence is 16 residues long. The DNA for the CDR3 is TGTGCCAGCAGATTAGTGGCGGGGGGCTCCACCGGGGAGCTGTTTTTT. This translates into CASRLVAGGSTGELFF.

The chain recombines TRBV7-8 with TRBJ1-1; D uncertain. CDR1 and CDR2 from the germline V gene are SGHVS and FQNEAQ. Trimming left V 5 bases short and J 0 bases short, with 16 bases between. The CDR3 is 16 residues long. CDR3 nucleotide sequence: TGTGCCAGCAGCCTAGGAGGAGGCAGAATGAACACTGAAGCTTTCTTT. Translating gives CASSLGGGRMNTEAFF.

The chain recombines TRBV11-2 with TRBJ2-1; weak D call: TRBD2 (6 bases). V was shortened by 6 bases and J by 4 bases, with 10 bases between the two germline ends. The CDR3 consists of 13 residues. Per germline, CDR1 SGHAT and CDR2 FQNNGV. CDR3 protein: CASRPSGYNEQFF. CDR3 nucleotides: TGTGCCAGCAGACCCAGCGGGTACAATGAGCAGTTCTTC.

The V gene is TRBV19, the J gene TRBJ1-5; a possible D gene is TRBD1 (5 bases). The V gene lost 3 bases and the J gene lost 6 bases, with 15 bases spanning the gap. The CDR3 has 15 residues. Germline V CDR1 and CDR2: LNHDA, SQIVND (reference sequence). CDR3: CASSIREPRGQPQHF. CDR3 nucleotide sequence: TGTGCCAGTAGTATCCGGGAGCCAAGGGGTCAGCCCCAGCATTTT.

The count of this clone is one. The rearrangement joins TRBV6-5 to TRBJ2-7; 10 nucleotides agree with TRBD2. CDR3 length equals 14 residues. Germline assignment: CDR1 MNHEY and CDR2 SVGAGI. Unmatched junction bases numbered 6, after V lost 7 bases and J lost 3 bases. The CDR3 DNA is TGTGCCAGCACCTCCGGACTAGCGGACTACGAGCAGTACTTC. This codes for CASTSGLADYEQYF.

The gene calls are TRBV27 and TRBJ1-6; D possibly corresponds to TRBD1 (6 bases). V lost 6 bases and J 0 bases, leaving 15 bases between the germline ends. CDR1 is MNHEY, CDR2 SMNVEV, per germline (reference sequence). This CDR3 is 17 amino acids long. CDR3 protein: CASRTDSPSSYNSPLHF. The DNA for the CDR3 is TGTGCCAGCAGAACGGACAGTCCCAGCTCCTATAATTCACCCCTCCACTTT.

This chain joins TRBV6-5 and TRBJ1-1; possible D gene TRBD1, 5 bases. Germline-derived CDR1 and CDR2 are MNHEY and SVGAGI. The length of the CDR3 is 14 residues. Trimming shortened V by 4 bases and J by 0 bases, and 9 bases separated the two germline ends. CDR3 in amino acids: CASSSGTVNTEAFF. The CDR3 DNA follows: TGTGCCAGCAGTTCCGGGACTGTGAACACTGAAGCTTTCTTT.

The CDR3 is CASSLENDNEQFF. The CDR3 nucleotides are TGTGCCAGCAGCCTTGAGAATGACAATGAGCAGTTCTTC. The chain joins TRBV7-3 to TRBJ2-1; no firm D call. The length of the CDR3 is 13 residues. The germline V gene encodes CDR1 SGHTA and CDR2 FQGTGA. Trimming removed 5 bases at V and 5 bases at J, with 10 bases between.

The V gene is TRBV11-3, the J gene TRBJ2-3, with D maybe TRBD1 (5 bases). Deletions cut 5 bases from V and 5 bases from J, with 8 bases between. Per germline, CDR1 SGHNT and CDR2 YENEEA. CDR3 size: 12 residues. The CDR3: CASSNRGDTQYF. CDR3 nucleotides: TGTGCCAGCAGCAATAGGGGAGATACGCAGTATTTT.

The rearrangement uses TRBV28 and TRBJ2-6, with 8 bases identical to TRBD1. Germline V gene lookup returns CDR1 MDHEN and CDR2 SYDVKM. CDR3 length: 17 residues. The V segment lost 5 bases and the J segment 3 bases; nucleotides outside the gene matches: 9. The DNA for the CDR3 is TGTGCCAGCAGTGCCATTCGGACAGGGTTTGGGGCCAACGTCCTGACTTTC. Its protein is CASSAIRTGFGANVLTF.

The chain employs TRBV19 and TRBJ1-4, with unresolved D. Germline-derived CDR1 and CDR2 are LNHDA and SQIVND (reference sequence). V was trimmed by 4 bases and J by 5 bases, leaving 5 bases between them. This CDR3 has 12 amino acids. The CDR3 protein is CASSTTNEKLFF. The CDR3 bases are TGTGCCAGTAGTACGACAAATGAAAAACTGTTTTTT.

CDR3 nucleotide sequence: TGTGCCAGCAGTTTGTCAGGGGTGGGAGAGACCCAGTACTTC. Its protein is CASSLSGVGETQYF. J is TRBJ2-5 and V is TRBV28; TRBD1 is a possible D gene (6 bases). V shed 3 bases and J shed 4 bases, with 12 bases lying between them. The germline gives CDR1 MDHEN, CDR2 SYDVKM. The CDR3 runs 14 residues.

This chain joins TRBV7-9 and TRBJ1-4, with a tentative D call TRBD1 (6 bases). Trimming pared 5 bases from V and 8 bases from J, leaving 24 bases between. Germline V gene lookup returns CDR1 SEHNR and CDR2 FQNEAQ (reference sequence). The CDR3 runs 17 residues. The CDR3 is CASSPFPVQGRNEKLFF. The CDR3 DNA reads TGTGCCAGCAGCCCATTTCCGGTACAGGGAAGGAACGAAAAACTGTTTTTT.